This TCR beta chain was recovered during a study of T cells in Graves' hyperthyroidism and ophthalmopathy. Study-level results: Most thyroid clonotypes with frequency above 0.001 were detected in blood. Model predictions of ophthalmopathy came a median roughly 6.7 months before onset.

At least ten counts were recorded for this clonotype. Its antigen is unidentified. This CDR3 spans 14 amino acids. Per germline, CDR1 SNHLY and CDR2 FYNNEI. V lost 5 bases and J lost 7; bases outside the gene matches: 7. RNA transcripts gave rise to amplified TCR beta CDR3 regions. With the HTBI primer set, the TCR CDR3 went through a first round of RT-PCR. TCRdb re-analysed the multiplex PCR reads in MiXCR, keeping a single row per CDR3 protein. The profile covers 250,000 to 300,000 distinct CDR3 sequences, with around 15% appearing a single time and about 30% taken by the ten largest. Blood was obtained at the first hyperthyroidism diagnosis, which preceded any ophthalmopathy symptoms.

V is TRBV2 and J is TRBJ2-7, with 11 bases that match TRBD2. This TCR came from a woman in her forties or fifties with Graves' hyperthyroidism that later progressed to Graves' ophthalmopathy. Material for sequencing was blood. The CDR3, as DNA: TGTGCCAGCAGTCTTGTAGCGGGAGGGCAAGAGCAGTACTTC. It codes for CASSLVAGGQEQYF.